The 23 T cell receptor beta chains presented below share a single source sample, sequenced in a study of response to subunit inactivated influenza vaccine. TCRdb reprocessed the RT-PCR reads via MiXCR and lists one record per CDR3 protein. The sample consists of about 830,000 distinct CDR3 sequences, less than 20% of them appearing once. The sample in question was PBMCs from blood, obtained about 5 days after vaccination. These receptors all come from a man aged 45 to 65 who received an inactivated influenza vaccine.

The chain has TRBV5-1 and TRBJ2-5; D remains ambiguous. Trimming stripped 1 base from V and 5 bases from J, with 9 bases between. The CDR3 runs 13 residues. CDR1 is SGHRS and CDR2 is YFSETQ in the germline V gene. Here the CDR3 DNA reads TGCGCCAGCAGCTTGAATTTCCAGGAGACCCAGTACTTC. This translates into CASSLNFQETQYF.

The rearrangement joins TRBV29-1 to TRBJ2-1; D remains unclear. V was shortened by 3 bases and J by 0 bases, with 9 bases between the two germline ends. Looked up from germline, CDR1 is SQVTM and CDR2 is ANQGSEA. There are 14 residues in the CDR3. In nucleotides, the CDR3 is TGCAGCGTTGATTGGCGGAGCTCCTACAATGAGCAGTTCTTC. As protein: CSVDWRSSYNEQFF.

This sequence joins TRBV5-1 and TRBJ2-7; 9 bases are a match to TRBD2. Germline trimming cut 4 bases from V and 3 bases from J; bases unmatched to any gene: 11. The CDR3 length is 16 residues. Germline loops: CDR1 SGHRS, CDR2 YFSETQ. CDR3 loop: CASSASERGAYYEQYF. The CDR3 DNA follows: TGCGCCAGCAGCGCCAGTGAGCGGGGGGCTTACTACGAGCAGTACTTC.

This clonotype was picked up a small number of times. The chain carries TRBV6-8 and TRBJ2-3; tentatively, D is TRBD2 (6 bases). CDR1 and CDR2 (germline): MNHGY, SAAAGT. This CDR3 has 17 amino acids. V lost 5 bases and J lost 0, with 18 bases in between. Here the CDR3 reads CASSDPTSSTSTDTQYF. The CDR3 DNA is TGTGCCAGCAGTGACCCTACTAGCAGCACTAGCACAGATACGCAGTATTTT.

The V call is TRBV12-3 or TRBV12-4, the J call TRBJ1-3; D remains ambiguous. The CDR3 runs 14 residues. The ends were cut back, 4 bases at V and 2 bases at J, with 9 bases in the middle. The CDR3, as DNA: TGTGCCAGCAGTTGGAGAGCAACTGGAAACACCATATATTTT. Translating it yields CASSWRATGNTIYF.

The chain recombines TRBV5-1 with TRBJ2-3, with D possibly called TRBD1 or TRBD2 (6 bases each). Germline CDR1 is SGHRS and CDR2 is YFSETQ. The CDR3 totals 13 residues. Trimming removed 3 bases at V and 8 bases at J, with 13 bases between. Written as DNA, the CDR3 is TGCGCCAGCAGCTCGGGGGCCCCAGGTACGCAGTATTTT. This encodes CASSSGAPGTQYF.

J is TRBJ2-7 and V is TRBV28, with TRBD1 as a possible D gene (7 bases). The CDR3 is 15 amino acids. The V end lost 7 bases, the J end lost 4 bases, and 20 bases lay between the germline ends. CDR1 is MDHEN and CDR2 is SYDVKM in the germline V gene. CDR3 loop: CASTVLGRGDYEQYF. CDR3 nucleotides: TGTGCCAGCACTGTTTTAGGCAGGGGGGATTACGAGCAGTACTTC.

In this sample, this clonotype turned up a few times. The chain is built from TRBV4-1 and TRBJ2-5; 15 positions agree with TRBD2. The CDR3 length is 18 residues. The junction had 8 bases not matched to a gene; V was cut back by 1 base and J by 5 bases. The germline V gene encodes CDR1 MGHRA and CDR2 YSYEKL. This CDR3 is CASSQGTLGLAGGETQYF. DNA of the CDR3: TGCGCCAGCAGCCAAGGCACTCTCGGACTAGCGGGGGGGGAGACCCAGTACTTC.

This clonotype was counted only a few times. CDR3 protein: CASSRMTSGRSLYEQYF. The DNA for the CDR3 is TGTGCCAGCAGTCGAATGACTAGCGGGAGGTCACTGTACGAGCAGTACTTC. The V gene is TRBV6-2 or TRBV6-3, the J gene TRBJ2-7, with TRBD2 matching 13 bases. CDR1 and CDR2 (germline): MNHEY, SVGEGT. V was pared by 5 bases and J by 4 bases, with 11 bases of the junction left unmatched. CDR3 size: 17 residues.

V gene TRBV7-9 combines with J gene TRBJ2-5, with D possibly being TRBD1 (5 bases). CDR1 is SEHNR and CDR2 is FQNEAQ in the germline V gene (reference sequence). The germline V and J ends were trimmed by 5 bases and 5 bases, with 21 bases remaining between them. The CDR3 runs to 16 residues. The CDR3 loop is CASSPLGGALGETQYF. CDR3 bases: TGTGCCAGCAGCCCGCTTGGTGGGGCTTTGGGGGAGACCCAGTACTTC.

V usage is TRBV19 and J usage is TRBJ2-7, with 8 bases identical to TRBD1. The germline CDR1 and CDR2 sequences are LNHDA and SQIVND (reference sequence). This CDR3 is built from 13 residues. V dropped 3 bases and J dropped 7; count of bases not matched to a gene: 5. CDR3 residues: CASSIQGAGEQYF. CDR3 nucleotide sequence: TGTGCCAGTAGTATCCAGGGGGCAGGGGAGCAGTACTTC.

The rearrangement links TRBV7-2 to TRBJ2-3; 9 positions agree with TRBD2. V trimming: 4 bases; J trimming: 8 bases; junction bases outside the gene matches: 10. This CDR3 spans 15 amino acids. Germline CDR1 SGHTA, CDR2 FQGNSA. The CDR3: CASSSLAGPQGTQYF. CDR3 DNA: TGTGCCAGCAGCTCGCTAGCGGGACCACAGGGTACGCAGTATTTT.

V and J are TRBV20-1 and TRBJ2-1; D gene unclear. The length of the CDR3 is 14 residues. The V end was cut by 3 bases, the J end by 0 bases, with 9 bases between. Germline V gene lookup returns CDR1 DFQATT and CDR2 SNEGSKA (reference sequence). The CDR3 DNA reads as TGCAGTGCTAGGAGTCAGGACTCCTACAATGAGCAGTTCTTC. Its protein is CSARSQDSYNEQFF.

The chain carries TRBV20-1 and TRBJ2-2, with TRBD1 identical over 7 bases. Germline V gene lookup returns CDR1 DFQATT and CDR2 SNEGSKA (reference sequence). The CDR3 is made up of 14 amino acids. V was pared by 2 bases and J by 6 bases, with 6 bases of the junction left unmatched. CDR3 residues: CSARNDRDAGELFF. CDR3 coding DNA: TGCAGTGCTAGAAACGACAGGGACGCCGGGGAGCTGTTTTTT.

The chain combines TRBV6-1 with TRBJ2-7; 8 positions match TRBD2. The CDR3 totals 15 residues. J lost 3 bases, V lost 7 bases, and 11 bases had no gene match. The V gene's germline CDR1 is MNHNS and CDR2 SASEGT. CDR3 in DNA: TGTGCCAGCACCCCGGGAGGGCTTGGTGACTACGAGCAGTACTTC. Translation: CASTPGGLGDYEQYF.

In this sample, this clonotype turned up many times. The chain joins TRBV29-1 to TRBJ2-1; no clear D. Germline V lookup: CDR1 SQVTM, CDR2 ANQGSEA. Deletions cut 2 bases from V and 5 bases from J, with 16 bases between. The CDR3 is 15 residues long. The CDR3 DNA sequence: TGCAGCGTTGAATTCAGGAACATACATAACAATGAGCAGTTCTTC. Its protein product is CSVEFRNIHNNEQFF.

The CDR3 here is CASSSSVRVGNTEAFF. CDR3 coding DNA: TGCGCCAGCAGCTCTTCTGTTCGGGTGGGGAACACTGAAGCTTTCTTT. The V and J genes are TRBV5-1 and TRBJ1-1; D gene uncertain. The germline V gene has CDR1 SGHRS and CDR2 YFSETQ. The germline V and J ends were trimmed by 3 bases and 1 base, with 16 bases remaining between them. The CDR3 is made up of 16 amino acids.

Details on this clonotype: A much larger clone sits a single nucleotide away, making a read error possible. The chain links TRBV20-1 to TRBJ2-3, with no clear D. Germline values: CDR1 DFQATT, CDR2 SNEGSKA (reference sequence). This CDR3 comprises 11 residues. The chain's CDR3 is CSAIASDTQFF. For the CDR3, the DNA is TGCAGTGCTATCGCTTCAGATACGCAGTTTTTT.

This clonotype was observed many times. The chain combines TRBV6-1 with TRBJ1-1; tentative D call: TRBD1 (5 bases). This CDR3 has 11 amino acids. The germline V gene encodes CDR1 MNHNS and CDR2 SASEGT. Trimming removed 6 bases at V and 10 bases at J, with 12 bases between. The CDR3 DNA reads TGTGCCAGCAGCCGGGAAGGGGCAGCTTTCTTT. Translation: CASSREGAAFF.

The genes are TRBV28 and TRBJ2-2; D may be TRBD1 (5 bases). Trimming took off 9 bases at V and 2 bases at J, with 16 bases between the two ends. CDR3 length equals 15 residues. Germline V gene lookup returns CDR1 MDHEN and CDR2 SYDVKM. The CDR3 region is CASLRRQGNTGELFF. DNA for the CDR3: TGTGCCAGTCTCCGGCGGCAGGGTAACACCGGGGAGCTGTTTTTT.

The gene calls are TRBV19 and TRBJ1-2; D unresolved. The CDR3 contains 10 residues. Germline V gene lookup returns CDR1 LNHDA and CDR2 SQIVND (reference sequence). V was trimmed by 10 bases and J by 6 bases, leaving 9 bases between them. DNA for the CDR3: TGTGCCACCGGTCTAAATGGCTACACCTTC. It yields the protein CATGLNGYTF.

The CDR3 DNA sequence: TGCGCCAGCAGCTTGAGTCCCTATGGCACCTACGAGCAGTACTTC. Its protein is CASSLSPYGTYEQYF. The chain employs TRBV5-1 and TRBJ2-7; D unclear. The CDR3 sequence is 15 residues long. Germline CDR1 SGHRS, CDR2 YFSETQ. The V end was cut by 1 base, the J end by 2 bases, with 13 bases between.

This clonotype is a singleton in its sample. The DNA of the CDR3 is TGTGCCAGCAGCGACGGGGGGCTGGTTGGGTACGAGCAGTACTTC. Its translation: CASSDGGLVGYEQYF. The chain links TRBV7-9 to TRBJ2-7, with TRBD2 as a possible D gene (7 bases). The CDR3 is 15 residues long. CDR1 and CDR2 (germline): SEHNR, FQNEAQ (reference sequence). The ends were cut back, 5 bases at V and 4 bases at J, with 18 bases in the middle.